The entry below describes one T cell receptor beta chain. The CDR3 contains 15 residues. Germline assignment: CDR1 LNHNV and CDR2 YYDKDF (reference sequence). Between the trimmed V and J ends, which lost 0 bases and 6 bases, there was a span of 12 bases. Using immunoSEQ multiplex PCR, the repertoire was profiled, and TCRdb retains in-frame clones only, with some absent. The table lists approximately 100,000 clones, about 88% of them singletons. This specimen comes from a study of T cell clones after liver transplantation. V usage is TRBV15 and J usage is TRBJ2-1; maybe TRBD2 (5 bases). The specimen was CD4+ T cells from blood, collected approximately 50 months after liver transplant. This sequence originates from a human patient who received a liver transplant. Some T cells may trace back to the graft donor. CDR3 DNA sequence: TGTGCCACCAGCAGAGATTGGGCAGGAGGCAATGAGCAGTTCTTC. Translated: CATSRDWAGGNEQFF.